Presented here are 5 T cell receptor beta chains from one specimen sequenced in a study of blood T cell repertoires in COVID-19. The table came from immunoSEQ multiplex PCR; TCRdb's copy has only in-frame clones and leaves some out. The repertoire holds some 67,000 clones, with 75% to 90% as singletons. Sequenced input: peripheral blood. These receptors were collected from a man aged 50-60 years with active COVID-19.

The chain has TRBV25-1 and TRBJ2-2; 12 nucleotides match TRBD1. The junction had 8 bases not matched to a gene; V was cut back by 3 bases and J by 9 bases. This CDR3 has 16 amino acids. Per the germline V gene, CDR1 is MGHDK and CDR2 is SYGVNS. CDR3 in DNA: TGTGCCAGCAGTGATCCGGGACAGGGGGCGACATGGGAGCTGTTTTTT. Protein sequence: CASSDPGQGATWELFF. Full variable domain (outside the CDR3, taken from reference TRBV25-1 and TRBJ2-2): EADIYQTPRYLVIGTGKKITLECSQTMGHDKMYWYQQDPGMELHLIHYSYGVNSTEKGDLSSESTVSRIRTEHFPLTLESARPSHTSQYLCASSDPGQGATWELFFGEGSRLTVL.

V is TRBV7-2 and J is TRBJ1-1; TRBD1 aligns across 8 bases. The germline V gene has CDR1 SGHTA and CDR2 FQGNSA. The J segment lost 0 bases and the V segment lost 8 bases, leaving 5 bases of the junction unmatched. This CDR3 comprises 14 residues. The CDR3 is CASGATGVNTEAFF. The DNA of the CDR3 is TGTGCCAGCGGGGCGACAGGGGTGAACACTGAAGCTTTCTTT.

The chain joins TRBV24-1 to TRBJ1-2; possibly TRBD1 for D (5 bases). There are 13 residues in the CDR3. Deletions cut 5 bases from V and 9 bases from J, with 15 bases between. Germline CDR1 is KGHDR and CDR2 is SFDVKD. The CDR3 sequence is CATSGGREASYTF. DNA of the CDR3: TGTGCCACCAGTGGCGGCAGGGAAGCTAGCTACACCTTC.

The genes are TRBV5-1 and TRBJ2-2; perhaps TRBD1 as D (5 bases). The germline gives CDR1 SGHRS, CDR2 YFSETQ. The CDR3 is 15 residues long. Trimming removed 4 bases at V and 2 bases at J, with 12 bases between. The CDR3: CASSQDKINTGELFF. The CDR3, as DNA: TGCGCCAGCAGCCAGGACAAGATTAACACCGGGGAGCTGTTTTTT.

The rearrangement joins TRBV15 to TRBJ1-1; no definite D call. V lost 5 bases and J lost 1, with 11 bases in between. CDR1 is LNHNV and CDR2 is YYDKDF in the germline V gene (reference sequence). The CDR3 sequence is 14 residues long. Here the CDR3 DNA reads TGTGCCACCAGCCTAGACCAGAAGAACACTGAAGCTTTCTTT. It yields the protein CATSLDQKNTEAFF.